The clone carrying this TCR beta chain has only one observation. The target antigen is unknown. Compared with germline, one end of the junction differs, possibly owing to a read error. The source of the sample is a study of blood T cells in healthy people across ages. Findings of the study overall: Age brought a roughly linear fall in TCR beta diversity measured per million T cells.

Primers used in a second PCR of roughly 7 to 12 cycles were a sample-barcoded 5' primer and a J-beta primer mix. In TCRdb, the 5' RACE reads were re-called with MiXCR into one record per CDR3 protein. The table lists 600,000 to 800,000 distinct CDR3 sequences, about 50% of them singletons. Per germline, CDR1 LGHDT and CDR2 YNNKEL (reference sequence). The CDR3 extends over 14 amino acids. The sequenced material came from blood. The V and J genes are TRBV3-1 and TRBJ1-2, with D perhaps TRBD1 (5 bases). This TCR derives from a woman of 80 years or more in good health. The CDR3 protein is CASSYGGNGYDYTF. DNA for the CDR3: TGTGCCAGCAGCTATGGGGGGAATGGCTATGACTACACCTTC.